This is a list of T cell receptor beta chains from one sample in a study of neoadjuvant nivolumab and ipilimumab in lung cancer. TCRdb's copy holds only in-frame clones and misses some; the assay was immunoSEQ multiplex PCR. The data hold about 9,000 clones, with 84% observed a single time. This specimen was tumor tissue, taken after neoadjuvant nivolumab, alone or with ipilimumab, at or shortly before surgery. Source of these receptors: an adult with non-small cell lung cancer. The CDR3 runs from the conserved cysteine through the conserved F or W. The D gene is left open where the match is weak. The size entry is marked missing in some rows and otherwise reads once, few, many or a size class.

cdr3_nt | cdr3_aa | clone_size | d_call | j_call | v_call
TGCAGTGCTAGGGACAGTTCTCTAGCTTTCTTT | CSARDSSLAFF | . | . | TRBJ1-1 | TRBV20-1
TGTGCCAGCAGCTTAACAGGGGGAGGCTCCTACGAGCAGTACTTC | CASSLTGGGSYEQYF | . | TRBD1 | TRBJ2-7 | TRBV7-8
TGTGCCAGCAGCCTACACGGACGGGATAATTCACCCCTCCACTTT | CASSLHGRDNSPLHF | . | . | TRBJ1-6 | TRBV7-2
TGTGCCAGCAGCTTAGGTTCAGGGCCGAACTATGGCTACACCTTC | CASSLGSGPNYGYTF | . | . | TRBJ1-2 | TRBV7-9
TGCGCCAGCAGCCAAGATTTAGGGCAGGGGGCGGGTGGTTTGGCCAAAAACATTCAGTACTTC | CASSQDLGQGAGGLAKNIQYF | . | TRBD1 | TRBJ2-4 | TRBV4-1
TGTGCCAGCAGCTATACAGGGTTTGGCGGCTACACCTTC | CASSYTGFGGYTF | . | . | TRBJ1-2 | TRBV5-4
TGTGCCAGCAGTCGGGACAGGGGATACACCTTC | CASSRDRGYTF | . | TRBD1 | TRBJ1-2 | TRBV6-6
TGTGCCAGCAGCTACCCCTGGGGCAGATATGGCTACACCTTC | CASSYPWGRYGYTF | . | . | TRBJ1-2 | TRBV7-2
TGTGCCTGGAGTGAACGGGACGCCTACAAAGAGACCCAGTACTTC | CAWSERDAYKETQYF | . | . | TRBJ2-5 | TRBV30
TGTGCCAGCAGTAGGACAGTACCCGGGGAGCTGTTTTTT | CASSRTVPGELFF | . | . | TRBJ2-2 | TRBV2
TGTGCCAGCAGCCAGATGGGGCAGCGGGAGGGCCGGGAGCTGTTTTTT | CASSQMGQREGRELFF | . | TRBD2 | TRBJ2-2 | TRBV14
TGTGCCAGCAGCTTGGAGAACAGGGAAGAGACCCAGTACTTC | CASSLENREETQYF | . | . | TRBJ2-5 | TRBV5-4
TGCGCCAGCAGCTTGTTAGGGGGAGAGTTGGCCATTCAGTACTTC | CASSLLGGELAIQYF | . | . | TRBJ2-4 | TRBV5-1
TGTGCCTGGAGAGGGGCAGGGCAGAATCAGCCCCAGCATTTT | CAWRGAGQNQPQHF | once | . | TRBJ1-5 | TRBV30
TGTGCCAGCAGCCAAGATGAGGGGGAGCTCTACGAGCAGTACTTC | CASSQDEGELYEQYF | once | . | TRBJ2-7 | TRBV4-2
TGTGCCAGCAGCGAAGCTAACACTGAAGCTTTCTTT | CASSEANTEAFF | . | . | TRBJ1-1 | TRBV14
TGTGCCAGCAGCCAGATTACGGGGGGCTCCTACAATGAGCAGTTCTTC | CASSQITGGSYNEQFF | once | TRBD2 | TRBJ2-1 | TRBV14
TGTGCCAGCAGCCAACAGGGGGCACTGAACACTGAAGCTTTCTTT | CASSQQGALNTEAFF | . | TRBD1 | TRBJ1-1 | TRBV2
TGTGCCAGCAGCAGGCAGGGCGAGCAGTTCTTC | CASSRQGEQFF | . | . | TRBJ2-1 | TRBV5-6
TGTGCCAGCAGTTACTCACATGGACAGGGGACAGATACGCAGTATTTT | CASSYSHGQGTDTQYF | . | TRBD1 | TRBJ2-3 | TRBV6-6
TGTGCCTGGAGTTCGGGCGCGCAGCGGGAGACCCAGTACTTC | CAWSSGAQRETQYF | . | . | TRBJ2-5 | TRBV30
TGTGCCAGCAGCTTGTGGGGCAATCAGCCCCAGCATTTT | CASSLWGNQPQHF | . | . | TRBJ1-5 | TRBV5-5
TGTGCCAGTAGTATTCAGGAGAATCAGCCCCAGCATTTT | CASSIQENQPQHF | . | . | TRBJ1-5 | TRBV19
TGTGCCATCAGTGCCTCAGGGGACGCCACCGGGGAGCTGTTTTTT | CAISASGDATGELFF | . | . | TRBJ2-2 | TRBV10-3
TGTGCCATCAGTGAGTCGCTCTCTACAGGGGGCTCTGGAAACACCATATATTTT | CAISESLSTGGSGNTIYF | few | TRBD1 | TRBJ1-3 | TRBV10-3
TGTGCCAGCAGCTTGGTCAGGGGGCAGACTGAAGCTTTCTTT | CASSLVRGQTEAFF | once | TRBD1 | TRBJ1-1 | TRBV5-4
TGTGCCAGCAGCTACGCACAGGGCTCCTACGAGCAGTACTTC | CASSYAQGSYEQYF | . | . | TRBJ2-7 | TRBV6-1
TGTGCCAGCTCACCGGCAGATACGCAGTATTTT | CASSPADTQYF | . | . | TRBJ2-3 | TRBV18
TGTGCCAGCCGCGACAGGGAAAAGGAGACCCAGTACTTC | CASRDREKETQYF | . | TRBD1 | TRBJ2-5 | TRBV5-4
TGTGCCAGCTCACTGGGAGATGGACCGAACACTGAAGCTTTCTTT | CASSLGDGPNTEAFF | . | . | TRBJ1-1 | TRBV18
TGTGCCAGCAGCCCGAAGACGGGAGGGTGGAATTATTCACCCCTCCACTTT | CASSPKTGGWNYSPLHF | . | . | TRBJ1-6 | TRBV11-2
TGTGCCAGCAGGCCTGCGGGCGGGAGGGCCGACGGGGAGCTGTTTTTT | CASRPAGGRADGELFF | . | TRBD2 | TRBJ2-2 | TRBV25-1
TGCGCCAGCAGCTTGGCCGAAGTCTATGGCTACACCTTC | CASSLAEVYGYTF | . | . | TRBJ1-2 | TRBV5-1